These T cell receptor beta chains were read from a single sample in a study of early T cells in non-severe SARS-CoV-2 infection. TCRdb analysed the 5' RACE reads with MiXCR anew, one entry per CDR3 protein. The table lists 100,000 to 150,000 distinct CDR3 sequences, 15% of them singletons. The sequencing input was whole blood. The receptors were sampled from an adult who was a healthcare worker with PCR-confirmed SARS-CoV-2 infection or an uninfected control (not recorded which). The conserved cysteine and the conserved F or W are not part of the CDR3 here.

V: TRBV5-1; J: TRBJ1-1; CDR3: ASSLAGANTEAF
V: TRBV7-3; J: TRBJ2-5; CDR3: ASSPGDVGETQY
V: TRBV10-3; J: TRBJ1-5; CDR3: AISSGGLGPQH
V: TRBV20-1; J: TRBJ1-2; CDR3: SARGGLRRNYGYT
V: TRBV10-3; J: TRBJ1-1; CDR3: AISRRDRDTEAF
V: TRBV6-5; J: TRBJ2-1; CDR3: ASSFLSANEQF
V: TRBV6-1; J: TRBJ2-7; CDR3: ASSKQGPYEQY
V: TRBV9; J: TRBJ2-1; CDR3: ASSRLAGALYNEQF
V: TRBV6-2/TRBV6-3; J: TRBJ2-1; CDR3: ASRIGGYTANEQF
V: TRBV3-1; J: TRBJ1-5; CDR3: ASSQDYYQPQH
V: TRBV19; J: TRBJ2-2; CDR3: ASSIFEEGELF
V: TRBV27; J: TRBJ2-1; CDR3: ASSLSTGGNEQF
V: TRBV12-3/TRBV12-4; J: TRBJ2-6; CDR3: ASLEFGANVLT
V: TRBV4-1; J: TRBJ1-4; CDR3: ASSQDYVATNEKLF
V: TRBV7-9; J: TRBJ1-6; CDR3: AIGQGSSPLH
V: TRBV12-3/TRBV12-4; J: TRBJ1-5; CDR3: ASSLARGANSNQPQH
V: TRBV7-8; J: TRBJ2-1; CDR3: ASSLPLRLGRNEQF
V: TRBV20-1; J: TRBJ2-5; CDR3: SALNQGQETQY
V: TRBV5-1; J: TRBJ2-7; CDR3: ASSLSAGGSYEQY
V: TRBV2; J: TRBJ2-2; CDR3: ASSVDRAIVTGELF
V: TRBV7-7; J: TRBJ2-3; CDR3: ASSAGLAGADTQY
V: TRBV4-1; J: TRBJ2-7; CDR3: ASSPPTGTYEQY
V: TRBV7-9; J: TRBJ2-7; CDR3: ASSLEYEQY
V: TRBV4-2; J: TRBJ2-5; CDR3: ASSLTNQGNRETQY
V: TRBV12-3/TRBV12-4; J: TRBJ1-2; CDR3: ASSLAEGSGYT
V: TRBV3-1; J: TRBJ1-2; CDR3: ASSQGLINGYT
V: TRBV20-1; J: TRBJ2-7; CDR3: SARPLENYEQY
V: TRBV11-2; J: TRBJ2-1; CDR3: ASSLDLAGGRYNEQF
V: TRBV30; J: TRBJ1-6; CDR3: AWSGGTSSYNSPLH
V: TRBV5-5; J: TRBJ1-1; CDR3: ASSLLRVGRNTEAF
V: TRBV7-3; J: TRBJ2-3; CDR3: ASSQAGGSRNTQY
V: TRBV3-1; J: TRBJ1-5; CDR3: ASSQEGGRASNQPQH
V: TRBV10-3; J: TRBJ2-7; CDR3: AISTPYEQY
V: TRBV27; J: TRBJ2-7; CDR3: ASSLSAIRYEQY
V: TRBV20-1; J: TRBJ1-2; CDR3: SASNANYGYT